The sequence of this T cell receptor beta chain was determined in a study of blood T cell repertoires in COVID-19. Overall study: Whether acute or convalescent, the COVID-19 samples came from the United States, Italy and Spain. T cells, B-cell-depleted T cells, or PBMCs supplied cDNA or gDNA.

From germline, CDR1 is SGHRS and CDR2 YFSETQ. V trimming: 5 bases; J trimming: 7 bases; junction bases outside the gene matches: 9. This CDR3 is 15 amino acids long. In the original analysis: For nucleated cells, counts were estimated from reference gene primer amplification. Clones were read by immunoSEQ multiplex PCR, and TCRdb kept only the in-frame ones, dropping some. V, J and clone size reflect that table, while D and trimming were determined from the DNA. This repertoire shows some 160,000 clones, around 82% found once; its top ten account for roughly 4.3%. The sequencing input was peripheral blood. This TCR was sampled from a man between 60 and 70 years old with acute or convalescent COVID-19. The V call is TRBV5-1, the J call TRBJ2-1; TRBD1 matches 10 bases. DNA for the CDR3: TGCGCCAGCAGTTCCGGACAGGGGGTAGGGAATGAGCAGTTCTTC. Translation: CASSSGQGVGNEQFF.